This passage covers 8 T cell receptor beta chains from one sample sequenced in a study of T-cell reconstitution after alpha-beta-depleted transplantation in children. A TCRbeta library incorporating unique molecular identifiers was prepared. TCRdb passed the PCR reads through MiXCR, listing each CDR3 protein once. The data hold 200,000 to 250,000 distinct CDR3 sequences, with around 11% observed a single time. The sequenced sample was PBMCs from the stem cell graft donor, obtained from the stem cell graft. The receptors stem from a human donor who donated a stem cell graft to a child with acute lymphoblastic leukemia.

This chain uses TRBV9 with TRBJ2-7, with 8 nucleotides matching TRBD2. Trimming cost V 1 base and J 9 bases; bases outside gene matches: 6. This CDR3 is built from 13 residues. Per the germline V gene, CDR1 is SGDLS and CDR2 is YYNGEE. The CDR3 region is CASSVNSGALQYF. DNA of the CDR3: TGTGCCAGCAGCGTAAATAGCGGGGCTTTGCAGTACTTC. The entire variable domain, with the rest obtained from reference TRBV9 and TRBJ2-7, is as follows: DSGVTQTPKHLITATGQRVTLRCSPRSGDLSVYWYQQSLDQGLQFLIQYYNGEERAKGNILERFSAQQFPDLHSELNLSSLELGDSALYFCASSVNSGALQYFGPGTRLTVT.

This rearrangement joins TRBV3-1 to TRBJ2-3; the D is unclear. Germline V lookup: CDR1 LGHDT, CDR2 YNNKEL (reference sequence). Trimming removed 1 base at V and 6 bases at J, with 11 bases between. The CDR3 runs to 14 residues. CDR3 nucleotides: TGTGCCAGCAGCCAAGCTCCCCAGACGGATACGCAGTATTTT. As protein: CASSQAPQTDTQYF.

At least ten counts were recorded for this clonotype. V usage is TRBV9 and J usage is TRBJ2-3; TRBD2 matches 8 bases. Germline CDR1 is SGDLS and CDR2 is YYNGEE. CDR3 length: 14 amino acids. V was pared by 7 bases and J by 3 bases, with 7 bases of the junction left unmatched. The CDR3 DNA reads TGTGCCAGCGACACGGGGGGGCCGACAGATACGCAGTATTTT. This gives the protein CASDTGGPTDTQYF. Filled out from reference TRBV9 and TRBJ2-3, the complete variable domain reads DSGVTQTPKHLITATGQRVTLRCSPRSGDLSVYWYQQSLDQGLQFLIQYYNGEERAKGNILERFSAQQFPDLHSELNLSSLELGDSALYFCASDTGGPTDTQYFGPGTRLTVL.

This clonotype was counted many times. The chain is built from TRBV5-1 and TRBJ2-7, with no clear D. Germline V gene sequence: CDR1 SGHRS, CDR2 YFSETQ. Trimming pared 0 bases from V and 1 base from J, leaving 8 bases between. The CDR3 is 14 residues long. This CDR3 is CASSLDGHSYEQYF. The DNA of the CDR3 is TGCGCCAGCAGCTTGGACGGCCATTCCTACGAGCAGTACTTC.

This clonotype appeared many times. This chain connects TRBV4-3 to TRBJ2-1; TRBD1 agrees at 11 bases. The CDR3 sequence is 18 residues long. Germline V gives CDR1 LGHNA, CDR2 YSLEER. J lost 10 bases, V lost 7 bases, and 21 bases had no gene match. The CDR3 DNA reads as TGCGCCAGCACCACAACTAGGCAGCCGGGACAGGGGGAAGAAGAGCAGTTCTTC. This translates into CASTTTRQPGQGEEEQFF.

In this sample, this clonotype turned up many times. The gene calls are TRBV28 and TRBJ2-5, with D perhaps matching TRBD1 (6 bases). The CDR3 spans 13 residues. Trimming left V 5 bases short and J 7 bases short, with 14 bases between. Looked up from germline, CDR1 is MDHEN and CDR2 is SYDVKM. The DNA of the CDR3 is TGTGCCAGCAGTCCTCAGGGGCAGGGGACCCAGTACTTC. Translated: CASSPQGQGTQYF.

This chain joins TRBV3-1 and TRBJ1-5; unclear D gene. Trimming left V 4 bases short and J 4 bases short, with 11 bases between. Germline CDR1 is LGHDT and CDR2 is YNNKEL (reference sequence). There are 14 residues in the CDR3. In DNA form, the CDR3 reads TGTGCCAGCAGCCGTAGCCCGGGGAATCAGCCCCAGCATTTT. Protein sequence: CASSRSPGNQPQHF.

This clonotype was seen ten or more times. This chain uses TRBV27 with TRBJ2-1; 9 bases match TRBD1. The V and J ends lost 7 bases and 7 bases, in that order; junction bases with no gene match: 11. Germline lookup yields CDR1 MNHEY and CDR2 SMNVEV (reference sequence). CDR3 length: 15 residues. In nucleotides, the CDR3 is TGTGCCAGCACGTTAATAGGGACAGGGAGGAATGAGCAGTTCTTC. This translates into CASTLIGTGRNEQFF.